These 25 T cell receptor beta chains came from one sample sequenced in a study of early T cells in non-severe SARS-CoV-2 infection. TCRdb called the 5' RACE reads again in MiXCR, with one record for every CDR3 protein. The table shows under 85,000 distinct CDR3 sequences, with over 10% occurring only once. The sample taken for sequencing was whole blood. All receptors come from an adult who was a healthcare worker with PCR-confirmed SARS-CoV-2 infection or an uninfected control (not recorded which).

This chain joins TRBV6-2 or TRBV6-3 and TRBJ1-5, with D uncertain. The CDR3 has 14 residues. From germline, CDR1 is MNHEY and CDR2 SVGEGT. The V gene lost 6 bases and the J gene lost 15 bases, with 24 bases spanning the gap. CDR3 amino acids: CASSPWGALSTMHF. CDR3 coding DNA: TGTGCCAGCAGCCCCTGGGGAGCCCTCTCCACAATGCATTTT.

This clonotype has ten or more counts. CDR3 protein: CASSQESRVTDTQYF. The CDR3 DNA is TGCGCCAGCAGCCAAGAGTCGCGGGTCACAGATACGCAGTATTTT. The chain links TRBV4-3 to TRBJ2-3; maybe TRBD2 (5 bases). The length of the CDR3 is 15 residues. Per germline, CDR1 LGHNA and CDR2 YSLEER. With 0 bases removed from V and 2 bases from J, the gap between germline ends came to 9 bases.

This clonotype was counted many times. The chain links TRBV7-2 to TRBJ2-2; weak D call: TRBD1 (7 bases). The CDR3 spans 19 residues. Per germline, CDR1 SGHTA and CDR2 FQGNSA. Trimming took 5 bases from V and 7 from J, leaving 29 bases between them. The CDR3 DNA reads TGTGCCAGCAGCCCCAGGAACCGAGGGGGCTGGGACTTTGGCGGGGAGCTGTTTTTT. This translates into CASSPRNRGGWDFGGELFF.

This clonotype was recorded many times. The chain has TRBV12-3 or TRBV12-4 and TRBJ2-3, with 8 bases aligning to TRBD2. The CDR3 runs 15 residues. V trimming: 0 bases; J trimming: 1 base; junction bases outside the gene matches: 0. CDR3 bases: TGTGCCAGCAGTTTAGCTAGCGGGGGCACAGATACGCAGTATTTT. Encoded protein: CASSLASGGTDTQYF.

In its sample, this clonotype was seen many times. V usage is TRBV6-6 and J usage is TRBJ1-1; no reliable D call. The length of the CDR3 is 14 residues. CDR1 is MNHNY and CDR2 is SVGAGI in the germline V gene (reference sequence). The V and J ends lost 3 bases and 1 base respectively, with 9 bases between them. The CDR3 DNA is TGTGCCAGCAGTTATATGGGATCGAACACTGAAGCTTTCTTT. This codes for CASSYMGSNTEAFF.

This clonotype was seen more than once but under ten times. The genes are TRBV27 and TRBJ1-5; no clear D. This CDR3 is built from 15 residues. The germline V gene has CDR1 MNHEY and CDR2 SMNVEV (reference sequence). The ends were cut back, 2 bases at V and 6 bases at J, with 14 bases in the middle. CDR3 in amino acids: CASSLVRASSQPQHF. For the CDR3, the DNA is TGTGCCAGCAGTTTAGTCCGGGCCTCCTCTCAGCCCCAGCATTTT.

This clonotype has a count of ten or more. The chain employs TRBV11-3 and TRBJ2-1; TRBD2 agrees at 10 bases. V shed 3 bases and J 0 bases; nucleotides not matched to a gene: 8. The CDR3 covers 18 residues. Germline V gene sequence: CDR1 SGHNT, CDR2 YENEEA. CDR3 in amino acids: CASSFASGGPSSYNEQFF. The DNA for the CDR3 is TGTGCCAGCAGCTTCGCTAGCGGGGGTCCCAGCTCCTACAATGAGCAGTTCTTC. Drawing the rest from reference TRBV11-3 and TRBJ2-1, the complete variable domain is EAGVVQSPRYKIIEKKQPVAFWCNPISGHNTLYWYLQNLGQGPELLIRYENEEAVDDSQLPKDRFSAERLKGVDSTLKIQPAELGDSAVYLCASSFASGGPSSYNEQFFGPGTRLTVL.

This clonotype appeared a few times. This rearrangement joins TRBV28 to TRBJ2-1, with 8 bases lining up with TRBD1. Germline values: CDR1 MDHEN, CDR2 SYDVKM. This CDR3 is 12 amino acids long. V shed 4 bases, J shed 16 bases, and the junction held 9 bases outside the gene matches. As DNA, the CDR3 is TGTGCCAGCAGTTCTTCAGGGGGCCCTCCTTTCTTC. It yields the protein CASSSSGGPPFF.

The chain couples TRBV7-2 to TRBJ1-6; 7 bases agree with TRBD1. Germline assignment: CDR1 SGHTA and CDR2 FQGNSA. Unmatched junction bases numbered 9, after V lost 5 bases and J lost 5 bases. The CDR3 runs to 16 residues. The CDR3 loop is CASSRKGTANNSPLHF. The CDR3 DNA reads as TGTGCCAGCAGCCGTAAAGGGACAGCGAATAATTCACCCCTCCACTTT.

This clonotype appeared once. A much larger clone differs from this one at a single base, so this may be a read error. V is TRBV6-2 or TRBV6-3 and J is TRBJ2-2; no firm D call. Trimming left V 6 bases short and J 5 bases short, with 7 bases between. There are 12 residues in the CDR3. Per the germline V gene, CDR1 is MNHEY and CDR2 is SVGEGT. Here the CDR3 DNA reads TGTGCCAGCAGCCAATTTACCGGGGAGCTGTTTTTT. Translation: CASSQFTGELFF.

This clonotype was picked up many times. J is TRBJ2-3 and V is TRBV29-1; the D gene is possibly TRBD1 (6 bases). Trimming removed 3 bases from V and 2 bases from J, with 15 bases in between. From germline, CDR1 is SQVTM and CDR2 ANQGSEA. The CDR3 totals 15 residues. The CDR3 bases are TGCAGCGTTGAGGTTGCAGGGGCCAACACAGATACGCAGTATTTT. Its protein is CSVEVAGANTDTQYF.

This clonotype was recorded a few times. V gene TRBV6-6 combines with J gene TRBJ2-7, with D tentatively TRBD2 (5 bases). Germline lookup yields CDR1 MNHNY and CDR2 SVGAGI (reference sequence). Between the trimmed V and J ends, which lost 0 bases and 1 base, there was a span of 10 bases. CDR3 length equals 15 residues. CDR3 sequence reads: CASSYSSGSSYEQYF. The CDR3 DNA follows: TGTGCCAGCAGTTACTCCTCGGGGTCGTCCTACGAGCAGTACTTC.

The chain links TRBV27 to TRBJ2-7; D not resolved. Germline CDR1 MNHEY, CDR2 SMNVEV (reference sequence). Trimming took off 3 bases at V and 0 bases at J, with 9 bases between the two ends. CDR3 length: 14 amino acids. The CDR3 loop reads CASSFGSSSYEQYF. The CDR3 nucleotides read TGTGCCAGCAGTTTTGGCTCGAGCTCCTACGAGCAGTACTTC.

This chain links TRBV7-2 with TRBJ2-3, with D uncertain. With 2 bases removed from V and 2 bases from J, the gap between germline ends came to 8 bases. Germline CDR1 and CDR2: SGHTA and FQGNSA. The CDR3 is 14 residues long. In DNA, the CDR3 is TGTGCCAGCAGCTTAAGACAATCCACAGATACGCAGTATTTT. Residues: CASSLRQSTDTQYF.

This clonotype was observed at least ten times. The V call is TRBV2, the J call TRBJ1-1; tentative D call: TRBD1 (5 bases). Germline V gene lookup returns CDR1 SNHLY and CDR2 FYNNEI. The CDR3 loop spans 13 amino acids. The V end lost 6 bases, the J end lost 2 bases, and 10 bases lay between the germline ends. The CDR3 is CASRWDPNTEAFF. Written as DNA, the CDR3 is TGTGCCAGCAGGTGGGACCCAAACACTGAAGCTTTCTTT. Complete variable domain (other parts from reference TRBV2 and TRBJ1-1): EPEVTQTPSHQVTQMGQEVILRCVPISNHLYFYWYRQILGQKVEFLVSFYNNEISEKSEIFDDQFSVERPDGSNFTLKIRSTKLEDSAMYFCASRWDPNTEAFFGQGTRLTVV.

V and J are TRBV29-1 and TRBJ2-7, with a possible D match to TRBD1 (5 bases). V was shortened by 7 bases and J by 5 bases, with 12 bases between the two germline ends. CDR3 size: 11 residues. CDR1 SQVTM and CDR2 ANQGSEA come from the germline V gene. CDR3 in DNA: TGCAGCGCCCGGACATCTGACGAGCAGTACTTC. Translated, it gives CSARTSDEQYF.

The J gene is TRBJ1-1, the V gene TRBV5-1; perhaps TRBD1 as D (5 bases). V shed 1 base and J shed 3 bases, with 7 bases lying between them. The CDR3 totals 13 residues. From germline, CDR1 is SGHRS and CDR2 YFSETQ. CDR3 residues: CASSLTGYTEAFF. CDR3 DNA sequence: TGCGCCAGCAGCTTGACAGGTTACACTGAAGCTTTCTTT.

The rearrangement joins TRBV10-3 to TRBJ2-2, with TRBD1 as a possible D gene (6 bases). CDR1 is ENHRY, CDR2 SYGVKD, per germline. Deletions cut 0 bases from V and 2 bases from J, with 10 bases between. This CDR3 has 16 amino acids. CDR3 loop: CAISESRTDNTGELFF. DNA for the CDR3: TGTGCCATCAGTGAGTCTAGGACAGACAACACCGGGGAGCTGTTTTTT.

This clonotype turned up a few times. This chain connects TRBV28 to TRBJ1-1; no clear D. The CDR3 is 11 amino acids. Germline V CDR1 and CDR2: MDHEN, SYDVKM. The CDR3 coding sequence is TGTGCTAGTATGGAGAACACTGAAGCTTTCTTT. It is translated as CASMENTEAFF.

This clonotype was picked up many times. The chain is built from TRBV7-2 and TRBJ2-7, with D unresolved. V was shortened by 0 bases and J by 7 bases, with 13 bases between the two germline ends. Germline V gives CDR1 SGHTA, CDR2 FQGNSA. There are 14 residues in the CDR3. DNA of the CDR3: TGTGCCAGCAGCTTAGCTGGCACTGTCGGGGAGCAGTACTTC. Its protein is CASSLAGTVGEQYF.

This clonotype appeared many times. The CDR3 sequence: CASSVQGSGYEQYF. CDR3 DNA sequence: TGCGCCAGCAGCGTACAGGGGTCCGGGTACGAGCAGTACTTC. The genes are TRBV5-1 and TRBJ2-7; TRBD1 agrees at 7 bases. This CDR3 region has 14 residues. V lost 4 bases, J lost 4 bases, and 8 bases stayed unmatched. CDR1 and CDR2 from the germline V gene are SGHRS and YFSETQ.

The CDR3 coding sequence is TGTGCCAGCAGCTTAAATAGCGCCCCCTACGAGCAGTACTTC. Protein sequence: CASSLNSAPYEQYF. The chain uses TRBV5-5 and TRBJ2-7, with D perhaps TRBD2 (5 bases). The germline gives CDR1 SGHKS, CDR2 YYEKEE (reference sequence). CDR3 length: 14 amino acids. Between the trimmed V and J ends, which lost 2 bases and 2 bases, there was a span of 11 bases.

The rearrangement joins TRBV20-1 to TRBJ1-1, with 7 bases aligning to TRBD1. After removal of 0 bases from V and 0 bases from J, the junction contained 13 bases not matched to a gene. The CDR3 sequence is 18 residues long. Germline V gene sequence: CDR1 DFQATT, CDR2 SNEGSKA (reference sequence). CDR3 loop: CSARDSGKTGIMNTEAFF. CDR3 bases: TGCAGTGCTAGAGATTCTGGCAAGACAGGGATAATGAACACTGAAGCTTTCTTT.

This clonotype has at least ten counts. The CDR3 DNA reads TGTGCCAGCAGCCCTAGGACAGGGAGCTACGAGCAGTACTTC. Translation gives CASSPRTGSYEQYF. The chain is built from TRBV9 and TRBJ2-7; 8 bases line up with TRBD1. Trimming removed 4 bases from V and 3 bases from J; junction bases left unmatched: 6. The V gene's germline CDR1 is SGDLS and CDR2 YYNGEE. This CDR3 contains 14 residues.

As DNA, the CDR3 is TGTGCCAGCAGTTTATCGGGGCTTGATCAGTATCAGTTCTTC. Residues: CASSLSGLDQYQFF. The rearrangement joins TRBV28 to TRBJ2-1, with D possibly being TRBD1 or TRBD2 (5 bases each). In germline, CDR1 is MDHEN, CDR2 SYDVKM. This CDR3 contains 14 residues. The V gene lost 1 base and the J gene lost 13 bases, with 17 bases spanning the gap.